The 25 T cell receptor beta chains below were found in one sample sequenced in a study of T cell changes during pregnancy in multiple sclerosis. Measured with immunoSEQ multiplex PCR; TCRdb has only the in-frame clones, and not every one. The sample has more than 65,000 clones; just under 95% are singletons. Sequenced material: peripheral blood, taken in the first trimester of pregnancy. Receptor source: a female donor with multiple sclerosis, enrolled in a pregnancy study.

There are a few counts of this clone. The genes are TRBV19 and TRBJ1-6, with D possibly being TRBD1 (5 bases). Germline V lookup: CDR1 LNHDA, CDR2 SQIVND (reference sequence). The CDR3 has 13 residues. Trimming pared 0 bases from V and 14 bases from J, leaving 11 bases between. The CDR3 here is CASSIEGRVALHF. The CDR3 coding sequence is TGTGCCAGTAGTATAGAGGGCAGGGTCGCCCTCCACTTT.

This clone was recorded only once. The chain combines TRBV19 with TRBJ2-1; possible D gene TRBD2, 7 bases. This CDR3 is 13 amino acids long. Germline assignment: CDR1 LNHDA and CDR2 SQIVND (reference sequence). V lost 9 bases and J lost 3, with 12 bases in between. The CDR3 DNA reads as TGTGCCAGCCGGGGGGCGTACTACAATGAGCAGTTCTTC. Its protein is CASRGAYYNEQFF.

The CDR3 protein is CASRRQFDYGYTF. For the CDR3, the DNA is TGTGCCAGCAGGAGACAGTTTGACTATGGCTACACCTTC. The chain couples TRBV6-5 to TRBJ1-2, with D possibly matching TRBD1 (5 bases). This CDR3 contains 13 residues. V dropped 6 bases and J dropped 3 bases, with 11 bases sitting between them. The V gene's germline CDR1 is MNHEY and CDR2 SVGAGI.

The chain couples TRBV7-3 to TRBJ2-5; 7 bases line up with TRBD1. The V gene's germline CDR1 is SGHTA and CDR2 FQGTGA. The V gene end was trimmed by 5 bases and the J gene end by 2 bases; junction bases not matched to a gene: 2. The CDR3 sequence is 13 residues long. The CDR3 region is CASSLDRQETQYF. Written as DNA, the CDR3 is TGTGCCAGCAGCCTGGACAGGCAAGAGACCCAGTACTTC.

This chain links TRBV29-1 with TRBJ1-3, with D unclear. There are 13 residues in the CDR3. V lost 2 bases to trimming and J lost 4 bases, with 9 bases between them. Germline V gene data show CDR1 as SQVTM and CDR2 as ANQGSEA. Here the CDR3 reads CSVESPQGNTIYF. Here the CDR3 DNA reads TGCAGCGTTGAATCCCCACAGGGAAACACCATATATTTT.

The V call is TRBV27, the J call TRBJ2-1; 9 bases map to TRBD1. Germline V lookup: CDR1 MNHEY, CDR2 SMNVEV (reference sequence). J gave up 7 bases and V 2 bases, and 0 bases lay outside the gene matches. The CDR3 totals 13 residues. CDR3 sequence: CASSLGTGNEQFF. The CDR3 DNA reads as TGTGCCAGCAGTTTAGGGACAGGGAATGAGCAGTTCTTC.

The chain links TRBV5-1 to TRBJ1-1; D is unclear. The germline V and J ends were trimmed by 6 bases and 3 bases, with 15 bases remaining between them. Germline lookup yields CDR1 SGHRS and CDR2 YFSETQ. The length of the CDR3 is 14 residues. The CDR3 nucleotides are TGCGCCAGCACCCTGTTTAGTAGTGACACTGAAGCTTTCTTT. This gives the protein CASTLFSSDTEAFF.

The gene calls are TRBV11-2 and TRBJ2-7; 9 bases agree with TRBD1. The CDR3 is made up of 15 amino acids. V was clipped by 4 bases and J by 5 bases; unmatched bases: 9. Germline V gene lookup returns CDR1 SGHAT and CDR2 FQNNGV. The DNA for the CDR3 is TGTGCCAGCAGCTCGCCCGGGACAGGGTTTCACGAGCAGTACTTC. Protein product: CASSSPGTGFHEQYF.

The chain's CDR3 is CATSRGYSGTGGYEQYF. The CDR3 DNA reads as TGTGCCACCAGCAGAGGCTACTCCGGGACAGGGGGGTACGAGCAGTACTTC. The gene calls are TRBV15 and TRBJ2-7; 11 bases match TRBD1. The ends lost 1 base at V and 4 bases at J; junction bases unmatched: 9. CDR1 LNHNV and CDR2 YYDKDF come from the germline V gene (reference sequence). The CDR3 length is 17 residues.

This clone was recorded once. The rearrangement joins TRBV2 to TRBJ1-1, with TRBD1 as a possible D gene (5 bases). Trimming stripped 6 bases from V and 1 base from J, with 12 bases between. The CDR3 runs 14 residues. In germline, CDR1 is SNHLY, CDR2 FYNNEI. This CDR3 is CASRKRQTNTEAFF. The DNA of the CDR3 is TGTGCCAGCAGAAAAAGACAGACGAACACTGAAGCTTTCTTT.

The chain is built from TRBV25-1 and TRBJ2-3; a possible D gene is TRBD2 (5 bases). This CDR3 region has 11 residues. Trimming left V 3 bases short and J 9 bases short, with 7 bases between. Germline assignment: CDR1 MGHDK and CDR2 SYGVNS. The CDR3: CASSEAGTQYF. The CDR3 region has the DNA TGTGCCAGCAGTGAGGCGGGCACGCAGTATTTT.

The chain carries TRBV6-5 and TRBJ2-1; tentatively, D is TRBD2 (7 bases). This CDR3 has 15 amino acids. V lost 5 bases, J lost 4 bases, and 15 bases lay in between. Germline values: CDR1 MNHEY, CDR2 SVGAGI. The CDR3 nucleotides are TGTGCCAGCAGTCCGAGGGGGGGCAGGTACAATGAGCAGTTCTTC. This translates into CASSPRGGRYNEQFF.

V is TRBV7-3 and J is TRBJ2-5, with D possibly being TRBD2 (6 bases). The CDR3 is 14 amino acids. V dropped 0 bases and J dropped 4 bases, with 9 bases sitting between them. CDR1 is SGHTA and CDR2 is FQGTGA in the germline V gene. The CDR3 loop reads CASSLTGRGETQYF. For the CDR3, the DNA is TGTGCCAGCAGCTTAACCGGGCGGGGAGAGACCCAGTACTTC.

The CDR3 protein is CAISRSSGGAYNEQFF. DNA of the CDR3: TGTGCCATCTCCAGGAGTAGCGGGGGGGCATACAATGAGCAGTTCTTC. V and J are TRBV10-3 and TRBJ2-1, with 11 bases aligning to TRBD2. The trim removed 8 bases at V and 4 bases at J, leaving 10 bases unmatched. This CDR3 has 16 amino acids. Germline V CDR1 and CDR2: ENHRY, SYGVKD.

The chain combines TRBV2 with TRBJ1-1; D is possibly TRBD1 (5 bases). The CDR3 length is 13 residues. Trimming stripped 6 bases from V and 1 base from J, with 9 bases between. CDR1 and CDR2 from the germline V gene are SNHLY and FYNNEI. The CDR3 here is CASRDRQNTEAFF. DNA of the CDR3: TGTGCCAGCAGAGACAGACAGAACACTGAAGCTTTCTTT.

This clone was observed once. The chain is built from TRBV5-1 and TRBJ1-1; D call uncertain. Germline CDR1 reads SGHRS; CDR2 reads YFSETQ. The V end was cut by 2 bases, the J end by 1 base, with 6 bases between. CDR3 size: 13 residues. The CDR3 reads CASSFLPNTEAFF. CDR3 bases: TGCGCCAGCAGCTTCCTCCCGAACACTGAAGCTTTCTTT.

This rearrangement joins TRBV9 to TRBJ2-5; TRBD1 might be the D (5 bases). Trimming removed 0 bases at V and 2 bases at J, with 5 bases between. Germline V CDR1 and CDR2: SGDLS, YYNGEE. This CDR3 region has 13 residues. The CDR3 sequence: CASSVGQQETQYF. The DNA of the CDR3 is TGTGCCAGCAGCGTAGGACAGCAAGAGACCCAGTACTTC.

This rearrangement joins TRBV9 to TRBJ1-4; D perhaps matches TRBD1 (5 bases). Per germline, CDR1 SGDLS and CDR2 YYNGEE. The CDR3 loop spans 14 amino acids. Trimming stripped 4 bases from V and 5 bases from J, with 12 bases between. The CDR3 loop reads CASSPGGKNEKLFF. CDR3 sequence (DNA): TGTGCCAGCAGCCCCGGGGGGAAGAATGAAAAACTGTTTTTT.

This chain uses TRBV15 with TRBJ2-5; D unresolved. The CDR3 is 14 residues long. Germline CDR1 and CDR2: LNHNV and YYDKDF (reference sequence). Trimming stripped 0 bases from V and 5 bases from J, with 10 bases between. For the CDR3, the DNA is TGTGCCACCAGCAGAGAGAGAGGCCGGGAGACCCAGTACTTC. This translates into CATSRERGRETQYF.

This clone was counted a few times. The chain combines TRBV9 with TRBJ1-5; tentatively, D is TRBD1 (5 bases). Germline V gives CDR1 SGDLS, CDR2 YYNGEE. CDR3 length equals 15 residues. V was trimmed by 0 bases and J by 1 base, leaving 8 bases between them. CDR3 sequence reads: CASSVAPGSNQPQHF. CDR3 in DNA: TGTGCCAGCAGCGTAGCCCCAGGGAGCAATCAGCCCCAGCATTTT.

The chain's CDR3 is CASSSQAGPGHQPQHF. In DNA form, the CDR3 reads TGCGCCAGCAGCTCACAGGCCGGGCCCGGGCATCAGCCCCAGCATTTT. The gene calls are TRBV4-1 and TRBJ1-5; D may be TRBD1 (5 bases). CDR3 length: 16 amino acids. Germline CDR1 and CDR2: MGHRA and YSYEKL. V lost 5 bases to trimming and J lost 5 bases, with 19 bases between them.

The V and J genes are TRBV2 and TRBJ2-2; D possibly corresponds to TRBD2 (6 bases). V was clipped by 6 bases and J by 1 base, with 15 bases between them. This CDR3 region has 16 residues. Germline V gene sequence: CDR1 SNHLY, CDR2 FYNNEI. CDR3 amino acids: CASSVISGLNTGELFF. The CDR3 DNA sequence: TGTGCCAGCAGCGTCATTAGCGGTCTGAACACCGGGGAGCTGTTTTTT.

This chain links TRBV27 with TRBJ2-1; 7 bases map to TRBD1. Trimming removed 5 bases from V and 5 bases from J; junction bases left unmatched: 6. Per the germline V gene, CDR1 is MNHEY and CDR2 is SMNVEV (reference sequence). The CDR3 has 14 amino acids. The CDR3 sequence: CASSTMGQNNEQFF. CDR3 nucleotide sequence: TGTGCCAGCAGTACCATGGGACAGAACAATGAGCAGTTCTTC.

The chain uses TRBV7-9 and TRBJ2-1; 12 bases fit TRBD2. The CDR3 loop spans 16 amino acids. CDR1 is SEHNR, CDR2 FQNEAQ, per germline (reference sequence). V was clipped by 3 bases and J by 9 bases; unmatched bases: 9. The CDR3 sequence is CASSFRRASGGGEQFF. The CDR3, as DNA: TGTGCCAGCAGCTTTCGGCGGGCTAGCGGGGGGGGTGAGCAGTTCTTC.

The rearrangement uses TRBV7-2 and TRBJ2-3; D unclear. Germline V gives CDR1 SGHTA, CDR2 FQGNSA. V lost 2 bases and J 6 bases, leaving 6 bases between the germline ends. This CDR3 has 12 residues. The CDR3 sequence is CASSLIRDTQYF. The CDR3 coding sequence is TGTGCCAGCAGCTTAATACGGGATACGCAGTATTTT.